What follows are 29 T cell receptor beta chains derived from one specimen sequenced in a study of long-term antiretroviral therapy in people with HIV. They ran version v3.0 of the immunoSEQ assay at survey level. Produced via immunoSEQ multiplex PCR; TCRdb's table is partial and in-frame only. The table lists tens of thousands of clones, roughly three quarters of them singletons, with around 11% in the top ten. The source was unsorted PBMCs, collected 1.1 years before starting antiretroviral therapy. The receptors were sampled from a woman in her forties with HIV.

The V call is TRBV19, the J call TRBJ1-5; 10 bases align to TRBD1. J was trimmed by 3 bases and V by 6 bases; bases with no gene match: 5. Germline V lookup: CDR1 LNHDA, CDR2 SQIVND (reference sequence). This CDR3 region has 15 residues. For the CDR3, the DNA is TGTGCCAGTAGCATGACAGGGGGCGACAATCAGCCCCAGCATTTT. It specifies CASSMTGGDNQPQHF.

This clone was seen only a few times. The V call is TRBV7-6, the J call TRBJ2-7; 9 bases match TRBD1. Trimming took 2 bases from V and 7 from J; bases not matched to a gene: 9. Germline V gene data show CDR1 as SGHVS and CDR2 as FNYEAQ. This CDR3 contains 15 residues. The CDR3 DNA sequence: TGTGCCAGCAGCTTATCGACCGGACAGGGGATTGAGCAGTACTTC. Translation gives CASSLSTGQGIEQYF.

The J gene is TRBJ1-5, the V gene TRBV5-1, with 10 bases aligning to TRBD1. J was trimmed by 3 bases and V by 5 bases; bases with no gene match: 5. The CDR3 is made up of 15 amino acids. From germline, CDR1 is SGHRS and CDR2 YFSETQ. The CDR3 DNA follows: TGCGCCAGCAGTCCCGGGACAGGGGTCAATCAGCCCCAGCATTTT. Encoded protein: CASSPGTGVNQPQHF.

This sequence joins TRBV6-6 and TRBJ1-3, with TRBD1 as a possible D gene (5 bases). The V end lost 2 bases, the J end lost 3 bases, and 14 bases lay between the germline ends. CDR3 length: 16 residues. CDR1 MNHNY and CDR2 SVGAGI come from the germline V gene (reference sequence). The CDR3 nucleotides are TGTGCCAGCAGTTACGGCCGTGGGGGGTATGGAAACACCATATATTTT. Translating gives CASSYGRGGYGNTIYF.

The chain has TRBV11-3 and TRBJ2-7; D unresolved. Germline lookup yields CDR1 SGHNT and CDR2 YENEEA. The CDR3 is 13 amino acids. Between the trimmed V and J ends, which lost 6 bases and 2 bases, there was a span of 11 bases. Here the CDR3 DNA reads TGTGCCAGCAGTGCAACGGTCCCCTACGAGCAGTACTTC. This encodes CASSATVPYEQYF. Full variable domain (missing parts from reference TRBV11-3 and TRBJ2-7): EAGVVQSPRYKIIEKKQPVAFWCNPISGHNTLYWYLQNLGQGPELLIRYENEEAVDDSQLPKDRFSAERLKGVDSTLKIQPAELGDSAVYLCASSATVPYEQYFGPGTRLTVT.

The chain links TRBV5-4 to TRBJ2-5; D uncertain. Germline V lookup: CDR1 SGHNT, CDR2 YYREEE (reference sequence). CDR3 length equals 13 residues. V lost 1 base and J lost 5, with 9 bases in between. In DNA, the CDR3 is TGTGCCAGCAGCTTGTCCAGGCTGGAGACCCAGTACTTC. Residues: CASSLSRLETQYF.

The chain is built from TRBV18 and TRBJ1-1; D unresolved. Trimming took 6 bases from V and 4 from J, leaving 15 bases between them. Looked up from germline, CDR1 is KGHSH and CDR2 is LQKENI. This CDR3 is built from 14 residues. The CDR3 DNA follows: TGTGCCAGCTCTCCAAGGGAGGGTGGCACTGAAGCTTTCTTT. Its protein product is CASSPREGGTEAFF.

The chain recombines TRBV27 with TRBJ1-2, with D possibly TRBD1 on 6 matching bases. The germline V and J ends were trimmed by 6 bases and 5 bases, with 19 bases remaining between them. The germline V gene encodes CDR1 MNHEY and CDR2 SMNVEV (reference sequence). The CDR3 extends over 15 amino acids. The CDR3, as DNA: TGTGCCAGCAGCCGAGCGGGGACATCGGCTTATGGCTACACCTTC. Protein product: CASSRAGTSAYGYTF.

The V gene is TRBV5-6, the J gene TRBJ2-5; D gene ambiguous. The CDR3 consists of 13 residues. From germline, CDR1 is SGHDT and CDR2 YYEEEE. Trimming took 1 base from V and 0 from J, leaving 4 bases between them. This chain's CDR3 is CASSLYNQETQYF. CDR3 coding DNA: TGTGCCAGCAGCTTGTATAACCAAGAGACCCAGTACTTC.

Written as DNA, the CDR3 is TGCAGCGTTGGTGCAACAAACACTGAAGCTTTCTTT. Translated, it gives CSVGATNTEAFF. The V and J genes are TRBV29-1 and TRBJ1-1, with no clear D. CDR1 is SQVTM, CDR2 ANQGSEA, per germline. The CDR3 contains 12 residues. Trimming left V 4 bases short and J 2 bases short, with 8 bases between. Full variable domain (rest looked up from reference TRBV29-1 and TRBJ1-1): SAVISQKPSRDICQRGTSLTIQCQVDSQVTMMFWYRQQPGQSLTLIATANQGSEATYESGFVIDKFPISRPNLTFSTLTVSNMSPEDSSIYLCSVGATNTEAFFGQGTRLTVV.

This clone was seen a handful of times. V usage is TRBV7-2 and J usage is TRBJ2-3; tentative D call: TRBD2 (5 bases). The CDR3 spans 12 residues. Per germline, CDR1 SGHTA and CDR2 FQGNSA. With 8 bases removed from V and 4 bases from J, the gap between germline ends came to 10 bases. In DNA, the CDR3 is TGTGCCAGCGGCGGGTTGTCAGATACGCAGTATTTT. It is translated as CASGGLSDTQYF.

The gene calls are TRBV14 and TRBJ1-4; 7 bases match TRBD1. The junction had 9 bases not matched to a gene; V was cut back by 6 bases and J by 8 bases. The length of the CDR3 is 14 residues. The germline CDR1 and CDR2 sequences are SGHDN and FVKESK. This CDR3 reads CASSRDRVGEKLFF. The CDR3 bases are TGTGCCAGCAGTCGAGACAGGGTAGGCGAAAAACTGTTTTTT.

The V call is TRBV27, the J call TRBJ2-1; 14 bases map to TRBD2. This CDR3 spans 18 amino acids. Germline assignment: CDR1 MNHEY and CDR2 SMNVEV (reference sequence). V was pared by 7 bases and J by 4 bases, with 12 bases of the junction left unmatched. CDR3 loop: CASNRRGTSGSAYNEQFF. The CDR3 nucleotides read TGTGCCAGCAATAGACGTGGGACTAGCGGGAGTGCATACAATGAGCAGTTCTTC.

The chain employs TRBV10-3 and TRBJ2-4; D perhaps matches TRBD2 (5 bases). This CDR3 spans 13 amino acids. The germline V and J ends were trimmed by 6 bases and 7 bases, with 13 bases remaining between them. Germline loops: CDR1 ENHRY, CDR2 SYGVKD. In DNA form, the CDR3 reads TGTGCCATCAGCCCAGGACTGGTGAACATTCAGTACTTC. This encodes CAISPGLVNIQYF.

This chain joins TRBV7-9 and TRBJ1-4; TRBD1 is a possible D gene (6 bases). Trimming left V 2 bases short and J 0 bases short, with 19 bases between. Germline V gives CDR1 SEHNR, CDR2 FQNEAQ (reference sequence). The CDR3 totals 19 residues. The CDR3 here is CASSLMGNRDNATNEKLFF. For the CDR3, the DNA is TGTGCCAGCAGCTTAATGGGTAACAGGGATAATGCAACTAATGAAAAACTGTTTTTT.

The rearrangement links TRBV6-5 to TRBJ1-1, with TRBD1 matching over 8 bases. V shed 6 bases, J shed 1 base, and the junction held 4 bases outside the gene matches. This CDR3 has 14 residues. Germline CDR1 and CDR2: MNHEY and SVGAGI. DNA of the CDR3: TGTGCCAGCAGAACCGACAGGGGGAACACTGAAGCTTTCTTT. This codes for CASRTDRGNTEAFF.

The V and J genes are TRBV7-2 and TRBJ1-5; D not resolved. V dropped 0 bases and J dropped 5 bases, with 5 bases sitting between them. The CDR3 consists of 13 residues. Germline V lookup: CDR1 SGHTA, CDR2 FQGNSA. This CDR3 reads CASSLARDQPQHF. Written as DNA, the CDR3 is TGTGCCAGCAGCTTAGCGCGGGATCAGCCCCAGCATTTT.

This chain connects TRBV2 to TRBJ2-3; D is unresolved. The CDR3 sequence is 13 residues long. Deletions cut 3 bases from V and 3 bases from J, with 7 bases between. Per the germline V gene, CDR1 is SNHLY and CDR2 is FYNNEI. CDR3 amino acids: CASSEDRTDTQYF. The CDR3, as DNA: TGTGCCAGCAGTGAGGACCGAACAGATACGCAGTATTTT.

The chain links TRBV7-2 to TRBJ1-1, with D hard to call. The CDR3 has 13 residues. V shed 2 bases and J shed 1 base, with 5 bases lying between them. From germline, CDR1 is SGHTA and CDR2 FQGNSA. The CDR3 DNA reads as TGTGCCAGCAGCTTAACCCCGAACACTGAAGCTTTCTTT. Its translation is CASSLTPNTEAFF. Drawing the rest from reference TRBV7-2 and TRBJ1-1, the complete variable domain is GAGVSQSPSNKVTEKGKDVELRCDPISGHTALYWYRQSLGQGLEFLIYFQGNSAPDKSGLPSDRFSAERTGGSVSTLTIQRTQQEDSAVYLCASSLTPNTEAFFGQGTRLTVV.

The V call is TRBV5-1, the J call TRBJ2-3; 8 bases are a match to TRBD2. J was trimmed by 3 bases and V by 2 bases; bases with no gene match: 8. This CDR3 has 16 amino acids. The germline V gene encodes CDR1 SGHRS and CDR2 YFSETQ. The CDR3 is CASSFPLAEGTDTQYF. The CDR3 region has the DNA TGCGCCAGCAGCTTCCCACTAGCGGAGGGGACAGATACGCAGTATTTT. Using reference TRBV5-1 and TRBJ2-3 for the parts outside the CDR3, the full variable domain is KAGVTQTPRYLIKTRGQQVTLSCSPISGHRSVSWYQQTPGQGLQFLFEYFSETQRNKGNFPGRFSGRQFSNSRSEMNVSTLELGDSALYLCASSFPLAEGTDTQYFGPGTRLTVL.

The chain employs TRBV20-1 and TRBJ1-1; possibly TRBD1 for D (5 bases). This CDR3 contains 11 residues. Trimming stripped 3 bases from V and 4 bases from J, with 6 bases between. CDR1 DFQATT and CDR2 SNEGSKA come from the germline V gene (reference sequence). CDR3 bases: TGCAGTGCTAGCGGGGGCACTGAAGCTTTCTTT. It specifies CSASGGTEAFF.

The rearrangement uses TRBV5-4 and TRBJ1-6; TRBD1 is a possible D gene (5 bases). The length of the CDR3 is 16 residues. The V gene lost 1 base and the J gene lost 2 bases, with 10 bases spanning the gap. From germline, CDR1 is SGHNT and CDR2 YYREEE (reference sequence). CDR3: CASSLSGGTYNSPLHF. CDR3 sequence (DNA): TGTGCCAGCAGCTTGTCGGGGGGTACCTATAATTCACCCCTCCACTTT.

CDR3 region: CASSLGTGGLNTIYF. In nucleotides, the CDR3 is TGTGCCAGCAGCTTAGGGACAGGGGGCTTGAACACCATATATTTT. V gene TRBV11-2 combines with J gene TRBJ1-3, with 11 bases aligning to TRBD1. The J segment lost 7 bases and the V segment lost 1 base, leaving 3 bases of the junction unmatched. Germline loops: CDR1 SGHAT, CDR2 FQNNGV. This CDR3 is 15 amino acids long. The entire variable domain, with the rest obtained from reference TRBV11-2 and TRBJ1-3, is as follows: EAGVAQSPRYKIIEKRQSVAFWCNPISGHATLYWYQQILGQGPKLLIQFQNNGVVDDSQLPKDRFSAERLKGVDSTLKIQPAKLEDSAVYLCASSLGTGGLNTIYFGEGSWLTVV.

The chain recombines TRBV4-1 with TRBJ1-4; 8 nucleotides align to TRBD1. The CDR3 is made up of 14 amino acids. V was clipped by 4 bases and J by 8 bases; unmatched bases: 6. CDR1 and CDR2 (germline): MGHRA, YSYEKL. CDR3 amino acids: CASSLIGTGEKLFF. CDR3 coding DNA: TGCGCCAGCAGCCTCATCGGGACAGGAGAAAAACTGTTTTTT.

This clone was seen a handful of times. This rearrangement joins TRBV5-6 to TRBJ2-2; TRBD2 might be the D (5 bases). In germline, CDR1 is SGHDT, CDR2 YYEEEE. The ends were cut back, 2 bases at V and 3 bases at J, with 11 bases in the middle. The length of the CDR3 is 15 residues. CDR3 protein: CASSLRGIDTGELFF. The CDR3 coding sequence is TGTGCCAGCAGCTTACGAGGGATCGACACCGGGGAGCTGTTTTTT. The full variable domain, in which reference TRBV5-6 and TRBJ2-2 provide the parts outside the CDR3, is DAGVTQSPTHLIKTRGQQVTLRCSPKSGHDTVSWYQQALGQGPQFIFQYYEEEERQRGNFPDRFSGHQFPNYSSELNVNALLLGDSALYLCASSLRGIDTGELFFGEGSRLTVL.

This clone ranks as medium-sized. The rearrangement uses TRBV12-5 and TRBJ1-1; 7 bases are shared with TRBD1. Trimming cost V 3 bases and J 4 bases; bases outside gene matches: 8. Per the germline V gene, CDR1 is LGHNT and CDR2 is FRNRAP. There are 15 residues in the CDR3. CDR3 sequence: CASGFSTGKITEAFF. Here the CDR3 DNA reads TGTGCTAGTGGTTTCTCGACAGGGAAGATCACTGAAGCTTTCTTT.

The V call is TRBV18, the J call TRBJ1-2; D unresolved. With 6 bases removed from V and 4 bases from J, the gap between germline ends came to 12 bases. Germline values: CDR1 KGHSH, CDR2 LQKENI. The CDR3 has 13 amino acids. CDR3 DNA sequence: TGTGCCAGCTCGCCTGACACGCCCTATGGCTACACCTTC. Residues: CASSPDTPYGYTF.

The chain recombines TRBV30 with TRBJ1-1; TRBD1 is a possible D gene (6 bases). CDR3 size: 14 residues. The germline gives CDR1 GTSNPN, CDR2 SVGIG (reference sequence). V gave up 5 bases and J gave up 0 bases, with 13 bases separating them. CDR3 coding DNA: TGTGCCTGGTACACTACAGGGATGAACACTGAAGCTTTCTTT. Encoded protein: CAWYTTGMNTEAFF.

This sequence joins TRBV5-4 and TRBJ1-2; 10 nucleotides line up with TRBD1. CDR1 is SGHNT, CDR2 YYREEE, per germline (reference sequence). The CDR3 has 15 residues. V shed 4 bases, J shed 10 bases, and the junction held 13 bases outside the gene matches. In DNA, the CDR3 is TGTGCCAGCAGCCCAAACACGGGACAGGGGTCTTACTACACCTTC. Its translation is CASSPNTGQGSYYTF.